The 20 T cell receptor beta chains reported below all come from one sample, sequenced in a study of blood T cell repertoires in COVID-19. The repertoire was sequenced with immunoSEQ multiplex PCR; TCRdb's copy has only in-frame clones and lacks some. The table includes about 360,000 clones, more than 85% detected once. The material sequenced was peripheral blood. Receptor source: a human donor in a cohort sampled during active COVID-19.

The sample holds one count of this clone. The V and J genes are TRBV7-9 and TRBJ2-2; no clear D gene. CDR1 is SEHNR and CDR2 is FQNEAQ in the germline V gene (reference sequence). This CDR3 region has 12 residues. Deletions cut 8 bases from V and 1 base from J, with 5 bases between. CDR3 residues: CASQMNTGELFF. CDR3 in DNA: TGTGCCAGCCAGATGAACACCGGGGAGCTGTTTTTT.

This clone appeared once. The chain links TRBV19 to TRBJ2-2, with D perhaps matching TRBD2 (6 bases). Trimming stripped 3 bases from V and 8 bases from J, with 10 bases between. Germline CDR1 LNHDA, CDR2 SQIVND (reference sequence). This CDR3 region has 13 residues. CDR3 coding DNA: TGTGCCAGTAGTATGGGACTTATTGGGGAGCTGTTTTTT. It yields the protein CASSMGLIGELFF.

This rearrangement joins TRBV7-9 to TRBJ2-1, with 9 bases that match TRBD2. The V gene's germline CDR1 is SEHNR and CDR2 FQNEAQ (reference sequence). This CDR3 has 15 amino acids. Trimming removed 2 bases from V and 5 bases from J; junction bases left unmatched: 4. The CDR3 loop reads CASSLYQRGDNEQFF. The CDR3, as DNA: TGTGCCAGCAGCTTATATCAGCGGGGGGACAATGAGCAGTTCTTC.

The J gene is TRBJ2-3, the V gene TRBV5-1; TRBD2 aligns across 9 bases. Trimming removed 3 bases from V and 8 bases from J; junction bases left unmatched: 16. There are 17 residues in the CDR3. Germline V gene lookup returns CDR1 SGHRS and CDR2 YFSETQ. CDR3 DNA: TGCGCCAGCAGCTCTGCCGGGACTAGCCAACCTGGGGGTACGCAGTATTTT. Translating it yields CASSSAGTSQPGGTQYF.

This clone was recorded only once. The chain recombines TRBV6-5 with TRBJ1-4, with a weak D call TRBD1 (6 bases). The germline CDR1 and CDR2 sequences are MNHEY and SVGAGI. Trimming stripped 6 bases from V and 10 bases from J, with 18 bases between. This CDR3 has 14 residues. CDR3 protein: CASSGETDSRKLFF. The DNA of the CDR3 is TGTGCCAGCAGCGGGGAGACGGACAGTCGAAAACTGTTTTTT.

This clone was picked up a small number of times. CDR3 DNA sequence: TGTGCCAGCAGCCAAGACTTAGGGGATACAGATACGCAGTATTTT. This translates into CASSQDLGDTDTQYF. The chain employs TRBV3-1 (or the pseudogene TRBV3-2) and TRBJ2-3; a weak D match, TRBD1 (5 bases). Germline CDR1 reads LGHDT; CDR2 reads YNNKEL (reference sequence). V lost 0 bases and J 3 bases, leaving 10 bases between the germline ends. CDR3 length: 15 residues.

V and J are TRBV11-3 and TRBJ2-5; 7 bases align to TRBD1. This CDR3 region has 15 residues. CDR1 is SGHNT and CDR2 is YENEEA in the germline V gene. V lost 5 bases, J lost 2 bases, and 8 bases stayed unmatched. The CDR3 reads CASSDRAGGQETQYF. CDR3 nucleotides: TGTGCCAGCAGCGATCGGGCAGGGGGACAAGAGACCCAGTACTTC.

The J gene is TRBJ2-5, the V gene TRBV5-4; possibly TRBD1 for D (6 bases). The V gene lost 3 bases and the J gene lost 4 bases, with 16 bases spanning the gap. The CDR3 covers 15 residues. CDR1 is SGHNT, CDR2 YYREEE, per germline (reference sequence). The CDR3 region is CASSSRGGIGETQYF. The CDR3 DNA reads TGTGCCAGCAGCTCGCGAGGGGGAATCGGAGAGACCCAGTACTTC.

The rearrangement joins TRBV10-3 to TRBJ2-5; 9 bases line up with TRBD1. From germline, CDR1 is ENHRY and CDR2 SYGVKD. The CDR3 has 14 amino acids. The J segment lost 2 bases and the V segment lost 11 bases, leaving 9 bases of the junction unmatched. The CDR3 DNA sequence: TGTGCCGTCTCGGGACAGGGCGGTCAAGAGACCCAGTACTTC. Translation: CAVSGQGGQETQYF.

The rearrangement uses TRBV12-3 or TRBV12-4 and TRBJ2-4, with a weak D call TRBD2 (6 bases). The V end was cut by 4 bases, the J end by 15 bases, with 16 bases between. The CDR3 spans 12 residues. The DNA of the CDR3 is TGTGCCAGCAGTTCCCCGGAGGGTGGCCCGTACTTC. Its protein product is CASSSPEGGPYF.

This chain uses TRBV20-1 with TRBJ1-1; D is unresolved. V was trimmed by 0 bases and J by 8 bases, leaving 7 bases between them. CDR3 length: 11 amino acids. The V gene's germline CDR1 is DFQATT and CDR2 SNEGSKA (reference sequence). CDR3 amino acids: CSARDWREAFF. Here the CDR3 DNA reads TGCAGTGCTAGAGATTGGAGGGAAGCTTTCTTT.

In its sample, this clone was seen a few times. The J gene is TRBJ1-1, the V gene TRBV11-1; perhaps TRBD1 as D (5 bases). Trimming shortened V by 2 bases and J by 10 bases, and 14 bases separated the two germline ends. Germline CDR1 SGHAT, CDR2 FQDESV (reference sequence). The CDR3 sequence is 13 residues long. In DNA, the CDR3 is TGTGCCAGCAGCTTACAGGGAGGACTTAGAGCTTTCTTT. Encoded protein: CASSLQGGLRAFF.

This clone was observed once. The chain combines TRBV3-1 (or the pseudogene TRBV3-2) with TRBJ2-7; tentatively, D is TRBD2 (7 bases). The CDR3 has 14 residues. Germline CDR1 reads LGHDT; CDR2 reads YNNKEL (reference sequence). Trimming took 8 bases from V and 3 from J, leaving 17 bases between them. CDR3 protein: CASGGRESDYEQYF. The DNA of the CDR3 is TGTGCCAGCGGGGGGCGGGAGTCGGACTACGAGCAGTACTTC.

The chain employs TRBV28 and TRBJ2-5; 11 bases fit TRBD2. The V and J ends lost 1 base and 4 bases, in that order; junction bases with no gene match: 11. Germline V CDR1 and CDR2: MDHEN, SYDVKM. This CDR3 has 18 amino acids. The CDR3 nucleotides read TGTGCCAGCAGTTTATACTCCCTTAGCGGGAGGGCCGGAGAGACCCAGTACTTC. Residues: CASSLYSLSGRAGETQYF. Together with reference TRBV28 and TRBJ2-5, the CDR3 gives the full variable domain: DVKVTQSSRYLVKRTGEKVFLECVQDMDHENMFWYRQDPGLGLRLIYFSYDVKMKEKGDIPEGYSVSREKKERFSLILESASTNQTSMYLCASSLYSLSGRAGETQYFGPGTRLLVL.

This clone has a handful of counts. The chain has TRBV7-3 and TRBJ1-1; D call uncertain. The germline CDR1 and CDR2 sequences are SGHTA and FQGTGA. This CDR3 has 13 amino acids. V lost 5 bases to trimming and J lost 0 bases, with 7 bases between them. CDR3 residues: CASSAAMNTEAFF. The CDR3 nucleotides read TGTGCCAGCAGCGCCGCGATGAACACTGAAGCTTTCTTT.

This chain joins TRBV7-9 and TRBJ1-4, with D uncertain. The CDR3 has 13 amino acids. Germline V CDR1 and CDR2: SEHNR, FQNEAQ (reference sequence). V dropped 10 bases and J dropped 0 bases, with 9 bases sitting between them. The CDR3 loop reads CATAGATNEKLFF. For the CDR3, the DNA is TGTGCCACCGCCGGGGCAACTAATGAAAAACTGTTTTTT. Together with reference TRBV7-9 and TRBJ1-4, the CDR3 gives the full variable domain: DTGVSQNPRHKITKRGQNVTFRCDPISEHNRLYWYRQTLGQGPEFLTYFQNEAQLEKSRLLSDRFSAERPKGSFSTLEIQRTEQGDSAMYLCATAGATNEKLFFGSGTQLSVL.

The chain couples TRBV7-9 to TRBJ1-1, with 8 bases lining up with TRBD1. CDR1 is SEHNR and CDR2 is FQNEAQ in the germline V gene (reference sequence). CDR3 length: 15 residues. V gave up 1 base and J gave up 5 bases; unmatched junction bases: 6. The CDR3 DNA sequence: TGTGCCAGCAGCTTAGTAGGACAGGGAAGGACTGAAGCTTTCTTT. It yields the protein CASSLVGQGRTEAFF.

The genes are TRBV19 and TRBJ1-2, with unresolved D. V dropped 6 bases and J dropped 0 bases, with 17 bases sitting between them. Germline V gene lookup returns CDR1 LNHDA and CDR2 SQIVND (reference sequence). The CDR3 has 16 residues. CDR3 sequence reads: CASRSAEGYTNYGYTF. The CDR3 DNA sequence: TGTGCCAGTAGATCGGCGGAGGGATATACTAACTATGGCTACACCTTC. The complete variable domain, with remaining parts taken from reference TRBV19 and TRBJ1-2, reads DGGITQSPKYLFRKEGQNVTLSCEQNLNHDAMYWYRQDPGQGLRLIYYSQIVNDFQKGDIAEGYSVSREKKESFPLTVTSAQKNPTAFYLCASRSAEGYTNYGYTFGSGTRLTVV.

The J gene is TRBJ2-5, the V gene TRBV5-5, with TRBD1 identical over 8 bases. This CDR3 is 16 amino acids long. Germline lookup yields CDR1 SGHKS and CDR2 YYEKEE (reference sequence). V was clipped by 0 bases and J by 5 bases; unmatched bases: 9. This chain's CDR3 is CASSLEGQVFYETQYF. The CDR3 nucleotides are TGTGCCAGCAGCTTGGAGGGACAGGTCTTCTACGAGACCCAGTACTTC.

The rearrangement links TRBV6-5 to TRBJ1-1, with D perhaps matching TRBD1 (6 bases). Germline V gives CDR1 MNHEY, CDR2 SVGAGI. Trimming left V 0 bases short and J 1 base short, with 9 bases between. The CDR3 is made up of 15 amino acids. CDR3 sequence reads: CASSYSGTQNTEAFF. The CDR3 coding sequence is TGTGCCAGCAGTTACTCAGGGACACAGAACACTGAAGCTTTCTTT.